A selection of T cell receptor beta chains follows, all from one sample in a study of blood T cell repertoires in COVID-19. TCRdb keeps only in-frame clones here, not all; method: immunoSEQ multiplex PCR. The table includes around 360,000 clones, about 90% detected once. Material: peripheral blood. These receptors came from a woman aged 30 to 39 with COVID-19, enrolled during active disease. The CDR3 runs from the conserved cysteine through the conserved F or W. Fields, in order: clone size, J gene, D gene, V gene, CDR3 DNA, CDR3 protein. A D gene is named only where the DNA matches it firmly. Some rows have no size entry. The others give once, few or many, or a class for an expanded clone.

>-|TRBJ1-3|-|TRBV11-3
TGTGCCAGCAGCACGGACAGTTACTCTGGAAACACCATATATTTT
CASSTDSYSGNTIYF
>-|TRBJ2-7|TRBD2|TRBV7-2
TGTGCCAGCAGCTTAAGACCGGGACTAGCTTACGAGCAGTACTTC
CASSLRPGLAYEQYF
>-|TRBJ1-2|-|TRBV6-5
TGTGCCAGCAGGCTTGGCGGAACTATAAACTATGGCTACACCTTC
CASRLGGTINYGYTF
>once|TRBJ1-2|TRBD1|TRBV10-3
TGTGCCATCAGTGAGTCGAGACAGGGGAACTATGGCTACACCTTC
CAISESRQGNYGYTF
>-|TRBJ2-7|-|TRBV2
TGTGCCAGCAGTGAACAGTCAGGGGCGGTCTCCGAGCAGTACTTC
CASSEQSGAVSEQYF
>-|TRBJ2-3|-|TRBV5-1
TGCGCCAGCAGCTTGGCGCCTAGCGAGACAGATACGCAGTATTTT
CASSLAPSETDTQYF
>-|TRBJ2-7|-|TRBV27
TGTGCCAGCAGTTTACCCGACAACCTCTACGAGCAGTACTTC
CASSLPDNLYEQYF
>once|TRBJ2-7|TRBD2|TRBV4-1
TGCGCCAGCAGCTCCCGACTAGCGGGAGGCTCCTACGAGCAGTACTTC
CASSSRLAGGSYEQYF
>-|TRBJ1-6|-|TRBV6-4
TGTGCCAGCAGTGCGGAGGATTCCTCACCCCTCCACTTT
CASSAEDSSPLHF
>-|TRBJ2-1|-|TRBV7-2
TGTGCCAGCAGCTTATCGTGGAGCTCCTACAATGAGCAGTTCTTC
CASSLSWSSYNEQFF
>-|TRBJ2-3|-|TRBV28
TGTGCCAGCAGTTCCCCGACAGATACGCAGTATTTT
CASSSPTDTQYF
>few|TRBJ1-2|-|TRBV9
TGTGCCAGCAGCGTAGAGCTTTCCGAGGTGGCTGGCTACACCTTC
CASSVELSEVAGYTF
>-|TRBJ2-3|TRBD1|TRBV5-4
TGTGCCAGCGGGGACAGGAGACGAACTAGCACAGATACGCAGTATTTT
CASGDRRRTSTDTQYF
>-|TRBJ1-1|TRBD1|TRBV5-1
TGCGCCAGCAGCTTGGGGACAGGGGGAAGTCGGAGCACTGAAGCTTTCTTT
CASSLGTGGSRSTEAFF
>-|TRBJ2-7|TRBD1|TRBV5-5
TGTGCCAGCAACCTCCGGGACAGGGTAAACGAGCAGTACTTC
CASNLRDRVNEQYF
>-|TRBJ1-6|-|TRBV6-5
TGTGCCAGCAGCCCCGGGAATAATTCACCCCTCCACTTT
CASSPGNNSPLHF
>-|TRBJ2-3|-|TRBV25-1
TGTGCCACCACAGGGATGGGTAAAACGCAGTATTTT
CATTGMGKTQYF
>few|TRBJ2-7|TRBD2|TRBV11-3
TGTGCCAGCAGCTTAGAGGGACTAGCGGGCGAAAACGAGCAGTACTTC
CASSLEGLAGENEQYF
>-|TRBJ1-4|TRBD1|TRBV7-2
TGTGCCAGCAGCTTAGCGCGGGACAGGGATGAAAAACTGTTTTTT
CASSLARDRDEKLFF
>-|TRBJ2-1|-|TRBV24-1
TGTGCCACCAGTGATCCCAGGGGACCACTTTACAATGAGCAGTTCTTC
CATSDPRGPLYNEQFF
>-|TRBJ2-5|-|TRBV10-3
TGTGCCATCAGTGAGTCTACTAGTCTGGAGACCCAGTACTTC
CAISESTSLETQYF
>once|TRBJ2-1|TRBD2|TRBV6-6
TGTGCCAGCACCCGGACTAGCGGACACAATGAGCAGTTCTTC
CASTRTSGHNEQFF
>-|TRBJ1-4|TRBD1|TRBV3-1/TRBV3-2
TGTGCCAGCAGCCCTAGGGGGACAGCAACTAATGAAAAACTGTTTTTT
CASSPRGTATNEKLFF
>-|TRBJ2-7|-|TRBV11-1
TGTGCCAGCAGCGTAAGGACATACCCCTCCTACGAGCAGTACTTC
CASSVRTYPSYEQYF
>-|TRBJ1-2|-|TRBV3-1/TRBV3-2
TGTGCCAGCAGCCAAGACAGCTGGGGCTACATCTTC
CASSQDSWGYIF
>-|TRBJ1-6|-|TRBV19
TGTGCCAGTAGTATACAGGGATCACCCCTCCACTTT
CASSIQGSPLHF
>few|TRBJ2-5|TRBD1|TRBV5-1
TGCGCCAGCAGCATTTCAGGGGGTCCGGGGACCCAGTACTTC
CASSISGGPGTQYF
>-|TRBJ2-2|-|TRBV4-1
TGCGCCAGCAGCCAAGATGTGCCCAGTATACCGAACACCGGGGAGCTGTTTTTT
CASSQDVPSIPNTGELFF
>-|TRBJ2-2|TRBD1|TRBV18
TGTGCCAGCTCACCACTCCCCGGGACAGTGGGCACCGGGGAGCTGTTTTTT
CASSPLPGTVGTGELFF
>many|TRBJ2-3|-|TRBV6-5
TGTGCCAGCAGCCAAACTATGGTTTCAGATACGCAGTATTTT
CASSQTMVSDTQYF
>-|TRBJ1-5|-|TRBV27
TGTGCCAGCAGTTTAAGCTTCGACAATCAGCCCCAGCATTTT
CASSLSFDNQPQHF
>-|TRBJ1-2|-|TRBV29-1
TGCAGCGTCTGGGGGGGTTCGGTTGGCTACACCTTC
CSVWGGSVGYTF
>-|TRBJ1-1|-|TRBV6-5
TGTGCCAGCAGTTCTACGGTGGGGGGGGAAGCTTTCTTT
CASSSTVGGEAFF
>-|TRBJ1-5|-|TRBV19
TGTGCCAGTTTAGGAGGGGAACAGCCCCAGCATTTT
CASLGGEQPQHF
>-|TRBJ2-7|-|TRBV7-8
TGTGCCAGCAGCATCGCGGGCGCCTCCTACGAGCAGTACTTC
CASSIAGASYEQYF
>-|TRBJ1-2|-|TRBV19
TGTGCCAGTAGTACCCCGGGCAGGGGACGTAGTGGCTACACCTTC
CASSTPGRGRSGYTF
>once|TRBJ1-2|-|TRBV5-4
TGTGCCAGCAGCTTCGCCCCCGAGGAGGGCTACACCTTC
CASSFAPEEGYTF
>-|TRBJ2-5|TRBD1|TRBV3-1/TRBV3-2
TGTGCCAGCAGACACACGGGACAGGGGGGCGTCCCGCCCCAAGAGACCCAGTACTTC
CASRHTGQGGVPPQETQYF
>once|TRBJ1-5|-|TRBV6-1
TGTGCCAGCAGTGAGCTTGGGCAGGTTGTGACTCAGCCCCAGCATTTT
CASSELGQVVTQPQHF
>few|TRBJ2-7|TRBD1|TRBV5-5
TGTGCCAGCAGCGTAGACCCAGGGGGCGGCGAGCAGTACTTC
CASSVDPGGGEQYF
>-|TRBJ1-1|-|TRBV7-2
TGTGCCAGCAGCCTGACAGTGATGAACACTGAAGCTTTCTTT
CASSLTVMNTEAFF
>-|TRBJ2-1|-|TRBV4-3
TGCGCCAGCAGCCAAGCCACCGCGCGGGGCCGATACAATGAGCAGTTCTTC
CASSQATARGRYNEQFF
>-|TRBJ1-2|TRBD1|TRBV5-4
TGTGCCAGCAGCCCGACAGGGCCCTATGGCTACACCTTC
CASSPTGPYGYTF
>-|TRBJ2-5|-|TRBV12-3/TRBV12-4
TGTGCCAGCAGTTCAGGACTACGAGTGACCCAGTACTTC
CASSSGLRVTQYF
>-|TRBJ1-2|TRBD1|TRBV6-4
TGTGCCAGCAGTGACGTGGGACAGGGAAGAGGCTACACCTTC
CASSDVGQGRGYTF
>once|TRBJ2-7|TRBD2|TRBV9
TGTGCCAGCAGCGTAGCTTTGGGAGTTCCGGGACTAGCCTACGAGCAGTACTTC
CASSVALGVPGLAYEQYF
>-|TRBJ2-7|-|TRBV11-1
TGTGCCAGCAGCTTAGTTAGGGGCCCCTACGAGCAGTACTTC
CASSLVRGPYEQYF
>-|TRBJ1-2|-|TRBV28
TGTGCCAGCAGTTTAGTTGCGGGCTATGGCTACACCTTC
CASSLVAGYGYTF
>-|TRBJ2-1|-|TRBV5-4
TGTGCCAGCAGCTTAGGGGGCGCGGGAAATGAGCAGTTCTTC
CASSLGGAGNEQFF
>-|TRBJ1-3|-|TRBV27
TGTGCCAGCAGTTTATCCCCCGCGGACACCATATATTTT
CASSLSPADTIYF